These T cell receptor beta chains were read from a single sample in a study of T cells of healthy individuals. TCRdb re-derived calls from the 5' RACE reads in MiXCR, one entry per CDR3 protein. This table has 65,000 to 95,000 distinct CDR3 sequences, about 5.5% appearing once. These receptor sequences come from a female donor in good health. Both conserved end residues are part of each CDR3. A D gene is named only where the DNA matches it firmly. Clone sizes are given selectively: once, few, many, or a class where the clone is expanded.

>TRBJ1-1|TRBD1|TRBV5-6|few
CASSRLQGMLNTEAFF
TGTGCCAGCAGCCGATTACAGGGGATGCTGAACACTGAAGCTTTCTTT
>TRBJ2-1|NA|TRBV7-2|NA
CASSLAGVGALGEQFF
TGTGCCAGCAGCTTAGCTGGGGTGGGAGCGCTCGGTGAGCAGTTCTTC
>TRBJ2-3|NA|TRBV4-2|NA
CASSQDRPDTQYF
TGTGCCAGCAGCCAAGATCGGCCAGATACGCAGTATTTT
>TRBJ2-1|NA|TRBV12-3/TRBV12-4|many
CASSFGRSNEQFF
TGTGCCAGCAGTTTTGGGCGGAGCAATGAGCAGTTCTTC
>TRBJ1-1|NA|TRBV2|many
CASSEWTRRGYMNTEAFF
TGTGCCAGCAGTGAATGGACCAGGCGGGGGTATATGAACACTGAAGCTTTCTTT
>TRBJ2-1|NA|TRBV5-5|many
CASSRGPAGAYNEQFF
TGTGCCAGCAGCCGAGGTCCGGCCGGGGCCTACAATGAGCAGTTCTTC
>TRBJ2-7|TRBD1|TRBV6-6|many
CASRGQGVEQYF
TGTGCCAGCAGGGGACAGGGGGTCGAGCAGTACTTC
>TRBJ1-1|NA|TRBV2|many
CASSAWGENTEAFF
TGTGCCAGCAGTGCGTGGGGGGAGAACACTGAAGCTTTCTTT
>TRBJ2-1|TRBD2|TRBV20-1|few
CSSGGYNEQFF
TGCAGTTCGGGGGGCTACAATGAGCAGTTCTTC
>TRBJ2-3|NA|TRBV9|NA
CASSVGQVSTDTQYF
TGTGCCAGCAGCGTAGGACAGGTTAGCACAGATACGCAGTATTTT
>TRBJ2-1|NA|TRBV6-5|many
CASSYSGTSGSTEFF
TGTGCCAGCAGTTATTCGGGCACTAGTGGTTCTACAGAGTTCTTC
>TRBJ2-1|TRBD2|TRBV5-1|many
CASSPGVSGSSYNEQFF
TGCGCCAGCAGCCCCGGGGTTAGCGGGAGCTCCTACAATGAGCAGTTCTTC
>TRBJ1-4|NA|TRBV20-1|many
CSAWISTNEKLFF
TGCAGTGCTTGGATATCAACTAATGAAAAACTGTTTTTT
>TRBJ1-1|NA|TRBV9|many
CASSPQLTQVPTEAFF
TGTGCCAGCAGCCCCCAATTAACCCAGGTCCCCACTGAAGCTTTCTTT
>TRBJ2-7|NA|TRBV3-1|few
CASSPWGWTYEQYF
TGTGCCAGCAGCCCCTGGGGGTGGACGTACGAGCAGTACTTC
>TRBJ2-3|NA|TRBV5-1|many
CASSLSRPDTQYF
TGCGCCAGCAGCTTGAGTAGGCCAGATACGCAGTATTTT
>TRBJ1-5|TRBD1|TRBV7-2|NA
CASSLGQGGKYSNQPQHF
TGTGCCAGCAGCCTGGGACAGGGAGGGAAGTATAGCAATCAGCCCCAGCATTTT
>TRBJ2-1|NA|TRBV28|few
CASGISTGSYNEQFF
TGTGCCAGCGGGATTAGCACCGGGTCCTACAATGAGCAGTTCTTC
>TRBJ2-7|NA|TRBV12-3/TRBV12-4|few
CASSLSRAYEQYF
TGTGCCAGCAGTTTGAGCAGGGCCTACGAGCAGTACTTC
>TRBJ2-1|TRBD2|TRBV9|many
CASSGGEYNEQFF
TGTGCCAGTTCGGGGGGAGAGTACAATGAGCAGTTCTTC
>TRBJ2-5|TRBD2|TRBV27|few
CASAIFRLAGLETQYF
TGTGCCAGTGCAATTTTTCGGCTAGCGGGGTTAGAGACCCAGTACTTC
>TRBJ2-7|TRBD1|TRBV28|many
CASSETGEYYEQYF
TGTGCCAGCAGTGAGACAGGGGAGTACTACGAGCAGTACTTC
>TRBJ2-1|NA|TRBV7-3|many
CASSLSAPYNEQFF
TGTGCCAGCAGCTTAAGTGCCCCTTACAATGAGCAGTTCTTC
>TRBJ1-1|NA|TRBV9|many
CASSVVWNTEAFF
TGTGCCAGCAGCGTAGTTTGGAACACTGAAGCTTTCTTT
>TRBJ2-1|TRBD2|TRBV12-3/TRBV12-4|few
CASSPGTSGKSSYNEQFF
TGTGCCAGCAGTCCCGGGACTAGCGGGAAAAGCTCCTACAATGAGCAGTTCTTC
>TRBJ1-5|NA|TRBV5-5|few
CASSPRSGSNQPQHF
TGTGCCAGCAGCCCCCGTTCAGGGAGCAATCAGCCCCAGCATTTT
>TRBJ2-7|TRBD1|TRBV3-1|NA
CASSQPNRGREQYF
TGTGCCAGCAGCCAACCAAACAGGGGGCGAGAGCAGTACTTC
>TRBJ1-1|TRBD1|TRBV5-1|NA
CASSLTGGANTEAFF
TGCGCCAGCAGCCTGACAGGGGGCGCGAACACTGAAGCTTTCTTT
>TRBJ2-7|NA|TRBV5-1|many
CASSQHSGRGAYEQYF
TGCGCCAGCAGCCAGCATTCCGGACGGGGAGCCTACGAGCAGTACTTC
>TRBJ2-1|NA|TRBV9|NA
CASSVGGFSNEQFF
TGTGCCAGCAGCGTAGGAGGCTTTTCCAATGAGCAGTTCTTC
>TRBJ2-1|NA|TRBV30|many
CAWSSGGNSYNEQFF
TGTGCCTGGAGTAGCGGCGGGAACTCCTACAATGAGCAGTTCTTC
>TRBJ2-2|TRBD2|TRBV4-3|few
CASSQVTAGPSRELFF
TGCGCCAGCAGCCAAGTTACAGCGGGGCCTTCTAGGGAGCTGTTTTTT
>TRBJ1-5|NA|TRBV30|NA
CAWSVSATQPQHF
TGTGCCTGGAGTGTTTCCGCTACTCAGCCCCAGCATTTT
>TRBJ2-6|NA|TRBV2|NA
CASRDRQAGANDLTF
TGTGCCAGCAGAGATAGACAGGCTGGGGCCAACGACCTGACTTTC
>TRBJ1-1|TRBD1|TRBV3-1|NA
CASSQADRGYTEAFF
TGTGCCAGCAGCCAAGCGGACAGGGGATACACTGAAGCTTTCTTT
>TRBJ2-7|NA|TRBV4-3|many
CASSQVLNGGPYEQYF
TGCGCCAGCAGCCAAGTCCTAAACGGGGGGCCCTACGAGCAGTACTTC
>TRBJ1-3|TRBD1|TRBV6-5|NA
CASRETGSGNTIYF
TGTGCCAGCAGGGAGACAGGGTCTGGAAACACCATATATTTT
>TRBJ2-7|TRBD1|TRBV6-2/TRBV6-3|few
CASSAGGTNSYEQYF
TGTGCCAGCAGTGCAGGGGGTACAAACTCCTACGAGCAGTACTTC
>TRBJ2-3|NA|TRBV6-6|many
CASSYLAGGTDTQYF
TGTGCCAGCAGTTACTTAGCCGGAGGCACAGATACGCAGTATTTT
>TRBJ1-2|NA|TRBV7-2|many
CASSLAGAGYTF
TGTGCCAGCAGCTTAGCAGGGGCCGGCTACACCTTC
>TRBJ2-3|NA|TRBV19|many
CASSGAGTDTQYF
TGTGCCAGTAGTGGAGCGGGCACAGATACGCAGTATTTT
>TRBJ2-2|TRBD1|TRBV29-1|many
CSAGDSYGELFF
TGCAGCGCCGGGGACAGCTACGGGGAGCTGTTTTTT
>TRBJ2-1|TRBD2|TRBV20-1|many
CSARSETSVFLVDEQFF
TGCAGTGCTAGATCAGAGACTAGCGTTTTCTTGGTCGATGAGCAGTTCTTC
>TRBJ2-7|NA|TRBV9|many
CASSVGGAHYEQYF
TGTGCCAGCAGCGTAGGAGGGGCCCATTACGAGCAGTACTTC
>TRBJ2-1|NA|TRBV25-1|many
CASSESGGLRYNEQFF
TGTGCCAGCAGTGAATCCGGGGGGCTCCGCTACAATGAGCAGTTCTTC
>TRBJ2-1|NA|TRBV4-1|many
CASTPLATAQNEQFF
TGCGCCAGCACCCCACTAGCTACCGCTCAGAATGAGCAGTTCTTC
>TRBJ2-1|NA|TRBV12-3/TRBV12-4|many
CASTLSGSYNEQFF
TGTGCCAGCACCCTTAGCGGTTCCTACAATGAGCAGTTCTTC